The 15 T cell receptor beta chains listed next were all sequenced from one sample in a study of technical replicates of blood from a few donors. Assay: immunoSEQ multiplex PCR; the TCRdb copy retains only in-frame clones and omits some. The table shows 60,000 to 90,000 clones, with approximately 97% occurring only once. Sequenced: T cells isolated from PBMCs. Receptors originate from a human donor in good health.

The V and J genes are TRBV10-3 and TRBJ1-2; no clear D gene. This CDR3 has 12 residues. V was shortened by 3 bases and J by 8 bases, with 10 bases between the two germline ends. From germline, CDR1 is ENHRY and CDR2 SYGVKD. The CDR3 nucleotides are TGTGCCATCAGTGATTTGCGAGGGGGCTACACCTTC. Its translation: CAISDLRGGYTF.

The rearrangement links TRBV28 to TRBJ2-1; 10 bases align to TRBD2. CDR1 is MDHEN, CDR2 SYDVKM, per germline. V lost 6 bases to trimming and J lost 4 bases; unmatched junction nucleotides: 12. The CDR3 sequence is 17 residues long. The CDR3 sequence: CASSLRSGRASYNEQFF. In DNA, the CDR3 is TGTGCCAGCAGCCTCCGCAGCGGGAGGGCGAGTTACAATGAGCAGTTCTTC.

The chain couples TRBV7-2 to TRBJ2-7, with 7 positions matching TRBD2. Trimming at V came to 1 base and at J to 5 bases, leaving 5 bases not matched to a gene. CDR1 and CDR2 (germline): SGHTA, FQGNSA. The CDR3 runs 14 residues. CDR3 sequence reads: CASSLVGGGHEQYF. Here the CDR3 DNA reads TGTGCCAGCAGCTTAGTAGGCGGGGGACACGAGCAGTACTTC.

The gene calls are TRBV4-1 and TRBJ2-3; perhaps TRBD2 as D (6 bases). V dropped 6 bases and J dropped 0 bases, with 13 bases sitting between them. The CDR3 covers 15 residues. Germline-derived CDR1 and CDR2 are MGHRA and YSYEKL. CDR3 coding DNA: TGCGCCAGCAGACGGGGGAGAGGAAGCACAGATACGCAGTATTTT. Protein: CASRRGRGSTDTQYF.

J is TRBJ1-3 and V is TRBV6-6; weak D call: TRBD1 (5 bases). The germline gives CDR1 MNHNY, CDR2 SVGAGI (reference sequence). This CDR3 is 15 amino acids long. With 5 bases removed from V and 0 bases from J, the gap between germline ends came to 11 bases. The DNA for the CDR3 is TGTGCCAGCAGTAGTGACAGAATCTCTGGAAACACCATATATTTT. It yields the protein CASSSDRISGNTIYF.

The chain combines TRBV28 with TRBJ2-7; D may be TRBD2 (5 bases). CDR1 MDHEN and CDR2 SYDVKM come from the germline V gene. Trimming left V 6 bases short and J 0 bases short, with 24 bases between. This CDR3 has 18 amino acids. For the CDR3, the DNA is TGTGCCAGCAGGTTGACCCACGCTAGGGAGATGAGCTCCTACGAGCAGTACTTC. This codes for CASRLTHAREMSSYEQYF. Drawing the rest from reference TRBV28 and TRBJ2-7, the complete variable domain is DVKVTQSSRYLVKRTGEKVFLECVQDMDHENMFWYRQDPGLGLRLIYFSYDVKMKEKGDIPEGYSVSREKKERFSLILESASTNQTSMYLCASRLTHAREMSSYEQYFGPGTRLTVT.

V is TRBV19 and J is TRBJ1-5; the match to TRBD1 covers 7 bases. There are 15 residues in the CDR3. V was clipped by 7 bases and J by 6 bases; unmatched bases: 12. CDR1 and CDR2 from the germline V gene are LNHDA and SQIVND (reference sequence). The CDR3: CASTPLEGAAQPQHF. CDR3 DNA sequence: TGTGCCAGTACCCCCTTGGAGGGGGCGGCTCAGCCCCAGCATTTT.

This rearrangement joins TRBV4-1 to TRBJ1-1; no clear D gene. V was clipped by 3 bases and J by 10 bases, with 18 bases between them. CDR1 and CDR2 from the germline V gene are MGHRA and YSYEKL. The CDR3 has 14 amino acids. The CDR3 DNA reads as TGCGCCAGCAGCCATAAAGAGCTATCCCCTGGAGCTTTCTTT. Its protein is CASSHKELSPGAFF.

The chain couples TRBV28 to TRBJ2-7; D may be TRBD2 (5 bases). The CDR3 spans 10 residues. The V and J ends lost 10 bases and 7 bases respectively, with 11 bases between them. CDR1 MDHEN and CDR2 SYDVKM come from the germline V gene. This CDR3 reads CATARGEQYF. The CDR3 DNA follows: TGTGCCACCGCTCGGGGAGAGCAGTACTTC. Supplemented by reference TRBV28 and TRBJ2-7, the full variable domain reads DVKVTQSSRYLVKRTGEKVFLECVQDMDHENMFWYRQDPGLGLRLIYFSYDVKMKEKGDIPEGYSVSREKKERFSLILESASTNQTSMYLCATARGEQYFGPGTRLTVT.

The sample holds one count of this clone. The CDR3 DNA follows: TGTGCCAGCAGCCAGACAGGGGGGCGTACGGAGACCCAGTACTTC. It is translated as CASSQTGGRTETQYF. The V call is TRBV14, the J call TRBJ2-5, with TRBD1 identical over 9 bases. This CDR3 is 15 amino acids long. Germline assignment: CDR1 SGHDN and CDR2 FVKESK. V dropped 3 bases and J dropped 5; count of bases not matched to a gene: 7.

This clone has just one count. The genes are TRBV12-5 and TRBJ2-7, with D perhaps TRBD2 (5 bases). The CDR3 covers 12 residues. Germline CDR1 and CDR2: LGHNT and FRNRAP. V was clipped by 6 bases and J by 4 bases, with 10 bases between them. This CDR3 is CASGTRGYEQYF. DNA for the CDR3: TGTGCTAGTGGGACGCGAGGGTACGAGCAGTACTTC.

The chain employs TRBV28 and TRBJ2-1; TRBD2 matches 9 bases. V was clipped by 5 bases and J by 4 bases; unmatched bases: 3. This CDR3 comprises 14 residues. From germline, CDR1 is MDHEN and CDR2 SYDVKM. The CDR3 reads CASSSSGGYNEQFF. In DNA form, the CDR3 reads TGTGCCAGCAGTAGTAGCGGGGGATACAATGAGCAGTTCTTC. Variable domain in full (rest from reference TRBV28 and TRBJ2-1): DVKVTQSSRYLVKRTGEKVFLECVQDMDHENMFWYRQDPGLGLRLIYFSYDVKMKEKGDIPEGYSVSREKKERFSLILESASTNQTSMYLCASSSSGGYNEQFFGPGTRLTVL.

The chain links TRBV27 to TRBJ2-7; the match to TRBD2 covers 12 bases. This CDR3 contains 15 residues. Germline V gives CDR1 MNHEY, CDR2 SMNVEV (reference sequence). The V segment lost 3 bases and the J segment 6 bases; nucleotides outside the gene matches: 6. For the CDR3, the DNA is TGTGCCAGCAGTTTCGGGACTAGCGGGTTTACCGAGCAGTACTTC. Translating it yields CASSFGTSGFTEQYF.

The chain links TRBV5-1 to TRBJ2-3, with TRBD1 identical over 7 bases. With 2 bases clipped from V and 1 base from J, the junction kept 4 bases outside the gene matches. Germline CDR1 reads SGHRS; CDR2 reads YFSETQ. The CDR3 loop spans 15 amino acids. CDR3 in amino acids: CASSFLGGGTDTQYF. The CDR3 DNA reads as TGCGCCAGCAGCTTCCTAGGGGGCGGCACAGATACGCAGTATTTT.

This chain connects TRBV5-4 to TRBJ1-1; possibly TRBD1 for D (6 bases). The CDR3 loop spans 14 amino acids. Germline CDR1 SGHNT, CDR2 YYREEE (reference sequence). Trimming stripped 4 bases from V and 4 bases from J, with 14 bases between. CDR3 in amino acids: CASSIQGLATEAFF. DNA for the CDR3: TGTGCCAGCAGCATACAGGGTTTGGCCACTGAAGCTTTCTTT.